The 27 T cell receptor beta chains reported below all come from one sample, sequenced in a study of shared clonotypes between healthy human individuals. Measured with immunoSEQ multiplex PCR; TCRdb has only the in-frame clones, and not every one. The profile shows approximately 710,000 clones, less than 95% of them singletons. Sequencing input: memory CD8+ T cells from PBMCs. Subset defined: CD45RO+ cells pooled with CCR7-negative TemRA cells. These receptor sequences come from a young man in good health. Some clones in this sample may be carry-over from other donors' samples.

As for this clone: Different DNA sequences within this sample yield the same CDR3. V gene TRBV5-1 combines with J gene TRBJ2-7; 8 bases line up with TRBD1. Germline V gene sequence: CDR1 SGHRS, CDR2 YFSETQ. The CDR3 extends over 13 amino acids. The V gene end was trimmed by 1 base and the J gene end by 4 bases; junction bases not matched to a gene: 1. CDR3 amino acids: CASSLTGGYEQYF. In nucleotides, the CDR3 is TGCGCCAGCAGCTTGACAGGGGGGTACGAGCAGTACTTC.

With respect to this clone: Other DNA sequences of this sample code for an identical CDR3. The chain employs TRBV7-9 and TRBJ2-7, with D unresolved. The ends were cut back, 1 base at V and 3 bases at J, with 1 base in the middle. CDR3 length equals 11 residues. Germline V lookup: CDR1 SEHNR, CDR2 FQNEAQ (reference sequence). The CDR3 coding sequence is TGTGCCAGCAGCTTAGTCTACGAGCAGTACTTC. Translating gives CASSLVYEQYF.

The gene calls are TRBV30 and TRBJ2-5; TRBD2 matches at 8 bases. The V and J ends lost 4 bases and 4 bases, in that order; junction bases with no gene match: 11. The CDR3 has 15 amino acids. In germline, CDR1 is GTSNPN, CDR2 SVGIG (reference sequence). CDR3 in amino acids: CAWTPSSLAGETQYF. The CDR3 region has the DNA TGTGCCTGGACCCCTTCATCCCTAGCGGGAGAGACCCAGTACTTC.

This clone was recorded once. The chain joins TRBV10-1 to TRBJ2-3, with 8 bases aligning to TRBD2. V gave up 6 bases and J gave up 4 bases; unmatched junction bases: 9. Germline V gene data show CDR1 as WNHNN and CDR2 as SYGVQD (reference sequence). This CDR3 has 15 residues. The chain's CDR3 is CASRILAGRADTQYF. CDR3 coding DNA: TGCGCCAGCAGAATCTTAGCGGGACGAGCAGATACGCAGTATTTT.

The V call is TRBV27, the J call TRBJ2-7; 10 bases are a match to TRBD2. The CDR3 sequence is 12 residues long. Trimming at V came to 6 bases and at J to 7 bases, leaving 3 bases not matched to a gene. Germline V gives CDR1 MNHEY, CDR2 SMNVEV (reference sequence). In DNA, the CDR3 is TGTGCCAGCAGGGGACTAGCGTTAGAGCAGTACTTC. The encoded protein is CASRGLALEQYF.

A remark on this clone: Different DNA sequences within this sample yield the same CDR3. The chain uses TRBV27 and TRBJ2-7; D unclear. The CDR3 covers 11 residues. V was pared by 7 bases and J by 0 bases, with 4 bases between. Germline CDR1 is MNHEY and CDR2 is SMNVEV (reference sequence). The CDR3 DNA sequence: TGTGCCAGCACCAACTCCTACGAGCAGTACTTC. Its translation: CASTNSYEQYF.

This chain joins TRBV27 and TRBJ2-7; D possibly uses TRBD1 or TRBD2 (5 bases each). Germline V gene lookup returns CDR1 MNHEY and CDR2 SMNVEV (reference sequence). V shed 2 bases and J shed 2 bases, with 13 bases lying between them. The CDR3 contains 15 residues. The CDR3 here is CASSLVGTGPYEQYF. As DNA, the CDR3 is TGTGCCAGCAGTTTAGTAGGGACGGGGCCCTACGAGCAGTACTTC.

In DNA form, the CDR3 reads TGTGCCAGCAGCCCCCCAGCGGGGAAGGCCGATACGCAGTATTTT. It encodes CASSPPAGKADTQYF. The chain joins TRBV27 to TRBJ2-3; 7 bases line up with TRBD2. With 6 bases clipped from V and 6 bases from J, the junction kept 12 bases outside the gene matches. Germline V lookup: CDR1 MNHEY, CDR2 SMNVEV (reference sequence). The CDR3 has 15 residues.

This rearrangement joins TRBV2 to TRBJ2-7, with D tentatively TRBD2 (5 bases). The V end was cut by 7 bases, the J end by 5 bases, with 6 bases between. CDR3 size: 10 residues. Germline V lookup: CDR1 SNHLY, CDR2 FYNNEI. CDR3 in DNA: TGTGCCAGCACCGGGAACGAGCAGTACTTC. Translated: CASTGNEQYF.

This clone turned up a few times. The chain carries TRBV6-4 and TRBJ2-3; D is perhaps TRBD1 or TRBD2 (5 bases each). This CDR3 has 16 residues. Germline values: CDR1 MRHNA, CDR2 SNTAGT. With 3 bases removed from V and 4 bases from J, the gap between germline ends came to 17 bases. The CDR3 sequence is CASSETMTVGADTQYF. The CDR3 coding sequence is TGTGCCAGCAGTGAGACTATGACAGTTGGGGCAGATACGCAGTATTTT.

The CDR3 DNA sequence: TGTGCCAGCAGTTTATGGGCAGGGGATGGCTACACCTTC. Its protein product is CASSLWAGDGYTF. The chain has TRBV27 and TRBJ1-2, with D perhaps TRBD1 (6 bases). Germline V gene sequence: CDR1 MNHEY, CDR2 SMNVEV (reference sequence). The CDR3 is 13 residues long. V gave up 1 base and J gave up 6 bases, with 9 bases separating them.

V and J are TRBV7-9 and TRBJ2-4; D call uncertain. V was trimmed by 1 base and J by 8 bases, leaving 9 bases between them. Germline-derived CDR1 and CDR2 are SEHNR and FQNEAQ (reference sequence). This CDR3 contains 13 residues. DNA of the CDR3: TGTGCCAGCAGCTTAGTCGGCAAGGACATTCAGTACTTC. This sequence encodes CASSLVGKDIQYF.

The J gene is TRBJ1-5, the V gene TRBV28; D gene uncertain. Trimming removed 1 base from V and 2 bases from J, with 6 bases in between. Looked up from germline, CDR1 is MDHEN and CDR2 is SYDVKM. The CDR3 has 14 amino acids. The CDR3 nucleotides are TGTGCCAGCAGTTTATACCAGGGCAATCAGCCCCAGCATTTT. It yields the protein CASSLYQGNQPQHF.

The J gene is TRBJ2-5, the V gene TRBV15; D uncertain. The V gene's germline CDR1 is LNHNV and CDR2 YYDKDF (reference sequence). Between the trimmed V and J ends, which lost 1 base and 2 bases, there was a span of 5 bases. The CDR3 totals 13 residues. The CDR3 DNA sequence: TGTGCCACCAGCAGAGTCACTCAAGAGACCCAGTACTTC. It is translated as CATSRVTQETQYF.

This chain links TRBV28 with TRBJ1-1, with D maybe TRBD1 (6 bases). The CDR3 contains 14 residues. The germline gives CDR1 MDHEN, CDR2 SYDVKM. Trimming took off 3 bases at V and 6 bases at J, with 14 bases between the two ends. The CDR3 DNA follows: TGTGCCAGCAGTTTCGACGGGGGGGGCGCTGAAGCTTTCTTT. Residues: CASSFDGGGAEAFF.

This clone was detected only once. The rearrangement uses TRBV7-9 and TRBJ1-5; 8 positions match TRBD1. The germline V gene encodes CDR1 SEHNR and CDR2 FQNEAQ (reference sequence). The junction had 5 bases not matched to a gene; V was cut back by 0 bases and J by 4 bases. The CDR3 totals 16 residues. The CDR3 sequence: CASSLAPRGPNQPQHF. CDR3 nucleotides: TGTGCCAGCAGCTTAGCTCCCAGGGGGCCGAATCAGCCCCAGCATTTT.

The chain couples TRBV27 to TRBJ2-4; no definite D call. The CDR3 totals 17 residues. The V gene lost 6 bases and the J gene lost 0 bases, with 18 bases spanning the gap. Germline CDR1 MNHEY, CDR2 SMNVEV (reference sequence). The CDR3 loop reads CASRPTDGFIAKNIQYF. CDR3 DNA sequence: TGTGCCAGCAGACCCACGGACGGGTTCATAGCCAAAAACATTCAGTACTTC.

This chain connects TRBV7-6 to TRBJ2-7; perhaps D is TRBD1 or TRBD2 (5 bases each). CDR1 SGHVS and CDR2 FNYEAQ come from the germline V gene. V gave up 5 bases and J gave up 6 bases, with 17 bases separating them. The CDR3 has 14 residues. The CDR3 spells CASSSGQDPIEQYF. For the CDR3, the DNA is TGTGCCAGCAGCAGCGGACAAGATCCTATCGAGCAGTACTTC.

On this clone: This sample includes further DNA sequences coding for the same CDR3. This chain connects TRBV29-1 to TRBJ2-2, with D tentatively TRBD1 (6 bases). CDR1 and CDR2 from the germline V gene are SQVTM and ANQGSEA. Between the trimmed V and J ends, which lost 4 bases and 2 bases, there was a span of 17 bases. The CDR3 runs 16 residues. The chain's CDR3 is CSVVGHRESNTGELFF. CDR3 nucleotide sequence: TGCAGCGTTGTGGGGCACAGGGAGTCCAACACCGGGGAGCTGTTTTTT.

In DNA, the CDR3 is TGTGCCAGCAGTTTTTTCCGGACAGGGGGCGAGCAGTACTTC. Protein: CASSFFRTGGEQYF. The chain carries TRBV28 and TRBJ2-7, with 10 bases fitting TRBD1. After removal of 3 bases from V and 6 bases from J, the junction contained 5 bases not matched to a gene. CDR1 is MDHEN and CDR2 is SYDVKM in the germline V gene. This CDR3 has 14 amino acids.

V and J are TRBV5-5 and TRBJ2-7; weak D call: TRBD1 (6 bases). The CDR3 contains 14 residues. V was clipped by 2 bases and J by 0 bases, with 9 bases between them. Germline CDR1 and CDR2: SGHKS and YYEKEE (reference sequence). DNA for the CDR3: TGTGCCAGCAGCTTCCGGGACACCTCCTACGAGCAGTACTTC. Its protein is CASSFRDTSYEQYF. Filled out from reference TRBV5-5 and TRBJ2-7, the complete variable domain reads DAGVTQSPTHLIKTRGQQVTLRCSPISGHKSVSWYQQVLGQGPQFIFQYYEKEERGRGNFPDRFSARQFPNYSSELNVNALLLGDSALYLCASSFRDTSYEQYFGPGTRLTVT.

The genes are TRBV11-2 and TRBJ2-5; 7 bases fit TRBD2. The V gene end was trimmed by 1 base and the J gene end by 2 bases; junction bases not matched to a gene: 4. Germline V gives CDR1 SGHAT, CDR2 FQNNGV. The CDR3 covers 15 residues. The CDR3 protein is CASSLGAAGQETQYF. The CDR3 region has the DNA TGTGCCAGCAGCTTAGGTGCAGCGGGACAAGAGACCCAGTACTTC.

This CDR3 reads CASSLGGVGLAGGYNEQFF. The CDR3 bases are TGTGCCAGCAGCTTGGGAGGGGTGGGACTAGCGGGAGGTTACAATGAGCAGTTCTTC. J is TRBJ2-1 and V is TRBV13; 15 nucleotides line up with TRBD2. The CDR3 is 19 amino acids. Unmatched junction bases numbered 10, after V lost 3 bases and J lost 4 bases. CDR1 and CDR2 from the germline V gene are PRHDT and FYEKMQ (reference sequence).

This chain connects TRBV5-1 to TRBJ2-7, with a possible D match to TRBD2 (5 bases). Germline V gene sequence: CDR1 SGHRS, CDR2 YFSETQ. This CDR3 spans 15 amino acids. V was pared by 1 base and J by 3 bases, with 14 bases between. CDR3 nucleotide sequence: TGCGCCAGCAGCTTGTACGTGGGAGCCTACTACGAGCAGTACTTC. It encodes CASSLYVGAYYEQYF.

The chain carries TRBV27 and TRBJ2-1, with 14 positions matching TRBD2. Germline V gene lookup returns CDR1 MNHEY and CDR2 SMNVEV (reference sequence). The CDR3 has 15 residues. Trimming cost V 8 bases and J 6 bases; bases outside gene matches: 6. The CDR3 DNA reads TGTGCCAGCTCAACCGGGACTAGCGGGGGCAATGAGCAGTTCTTC. Its translation: CASSTGTSGGNEQFF.

The chain has TRBV10-1 and TRBJ1-1; no clear D. Germline assignment: CDR1 WNHNN and CDR2 SYGVQD (reference sequence). The CDR3 sequence is 15 residues long. With 1 base removed from V and 1 base from J, the gap between germline ends came to 10 bases. The CDR3 DNA is TGCGCCAGCAGTGAGTTAATGGGCCCGAACACTGAAGCTTTCTTT. Protein product: CASSELMGPNTEAFF.

CDR3 coding DNA: TGCGCCAGCAGCCAAGATCGCCTGTACAATGAGCAGTTCTTC. It yields the protein CASSQDRLYNEQFF. The chain uses TRBV4-3 and TRBJ2-1; D call uncertain. CDR1 and CDR2 from the germline V gene are LGHNA and YSLEER. The CDR3 is 14 amino acids. Trimming left V 0 bases short and J 4 bases short, with 7 bases between.